This is a list of T cell receptor beta chains from one sample in a study of blood T cell repertoires in COVID-19. Assay used: immunoSEQ multiplex PCR; TCRdb lists only in-frame clones, some missing. Here the sample spans about 440,000 clones, around nine tenths being singletons. Sequenced sample: PBMCs or T cells enriched from blood (not recorded which). These receptors were taken from a woman between 18 and 29 years old with acute COVID-19. The CDR3 runs from the conserved cysteine through the conserved F or W. Each record gives: D gene, J gene, clone size, V gene, CDR3 DNA, CDR3 protein. D genes are given only for firm matches. Expanded clones are given a class, and other clones once, few, many or no size at all.

d_gene: NA; j_gene: TRBJ1-2; abundance: NA; v_gene: TRBV5-4; CDR3nt: TGTGCCAGCAGCTTGGAGTCCAGGGACTATGGCTACACCTTC; CDR3aa: CASSLESRDYGYTF
d_gene: NA; j_gene: TRBJ1-5; abundance: NA; v_gene: TRBV30; CDR3nt: TGTGCCTGGAGTGTAGGAGGAGGGGATCAGCCCCAGCATTTT; CDR3aa: CAWSVGGGDQPQHF
d_gene: TRBD1; j_gene: TRBJ1-2; abundance: NA; v_gene: TRBV4-3; CDR3nt: TGCGCCAGCAGCCAAGAGTGGGACAGGGAACTCCCCTATGGCTACACCTTC; CDR3aa: CASSQEWDRELPYGYTF
d_gene: TRBD2; j_gene: TRBJ2-1; abundance: NA; v_gene: TRBV20-1; CDR3nt: TGCAGTGCTAGTTCACCCCTTGCGGGAGTATTTAATGAGCAGTTCTTC; CDR3aa: CSASSPLAGVFNEQFF
d_gene: NA; j_gene: TRBJ1-6; abundance: NA; v_gene: TRBV6-5; CDR3nt: TGTGCCAGCAGTAACCTCAGGGATTATTCACCCCTCCACTTT; CDR3aa: CASSNLRDYSPLHF
d_gene: TRBD2; j_gene: TRBJ2-1; abundance: NA; v_gene: TRBV27; CDR3nt: TGTGCCAGCAGTCCACTTAGCGGGAGGTTTGCGAATGAGCAGTTCTTC; CDR3aa: CASSPLSGRFANEQFF
d_gene: TRBD1; j_gene: TRBJ1-5; abundance: NA; v_gene: TRBV19; CDR3nt: TGTGCCACCTCCGGGACAGGGGGCAATCAGCCCCAGCATTTT; CDR3aa: CATSGTGGNQPQHF
d_gene: NA; j_gene: TRBJ1-2; abundance: NA; v_gene: TRBV5-1; CDR3nt: TGCGCCAGCAGCGTGGCAGGGATGAACTATGGCTACACCTTC; CDR3aa: CASSVAGMNYGYTF
d_gene: TRBD1; j_gene: TRBJ2-2; abundance: NA; v_gene: TRBV28; CDR3nt: TGTGCCAGCAGGCTAGGACAGGGGGCAAACACCGGGGAGCTGTTTTTT; CDR3aa: CASRLGQGANTGELFF
d_gene: TRBD1; j_gene: TRBJ2-1; abundance: NA; v_gene: TRBV6-5; CDR3nt: TGTGCCAGCATCCCCGGGACAGGGAAATACAATGAGCAGTTCTTC; CDR3aa: CASIPGTGKYNEQFF
d_gene: NA; j_gene: TRBJ2-1; abundance: NA; v_gene: TRBV7-9; CDR3nt: TGTGCCAGCAGCTTTTCCTTCAGCGGAGAGAATGAGCAGTTCTTC; CDR3aa: CASSFSFSGENEQFF
d_gene: TRBD2; j_gene: TRBJ2-3; abundance: NA; v_gene: TRBV27; CDR3nt: TGTGCCAGCAGTTTACTTGCGGGGGGGCCCACAGATACGCAGTATTTT; CDR3aa: CASSLLAGGPTDTQYF
d_gene: NA; j_gene: TRBJ1-5; abundance: NA; v_gene: TRBV4-1; CDR3nt: TGCGCCAGCAGCCAAGTGCAGGGGAAGGGTCAGCCCCAGCATTTT; CDR3aa: CASSQVQGKGQPQHF
d_gene: NA; j_gene: TRBJ1-6; abundance: NA; v_gene: TRBV27; CDR3nt: TGTGCCAGCAGTCCAAGAGCGGGGCGGAATTCACCCCTCCACTTT; CDR3aa: CASSPRAGRNSPLHF
d_gene: NA; j_gene: TRBJ1-3; abundance: NA; v_gene: TRBV19; CDR3nt: TGTGCCAGTAGTATCTCCAGGGGTCTACTCCTGCCTGGAAACACCATATATTTT; CDR3aa: CASSISRGLLLPGNTIYF
d_gene: NA; j_gene: TRBJ2-1; abundance: once; v_gene: TRBV28; CDR3nt: TGTGCCAGCAGCCTATTGGGGGCCCGTCTGGACAATGAGCAGTTCTTC; CDR3aa: CASSLLGARLDNEQFF
d_gene: NA; j_gene: TRBJ1-2; abundance: NA; v_gene: TRBV3-1/TRBV3-2; CDR3nt: TGTGCCAGCAGCCAAGAGTCTCAGGCCGGCTATGGCTACACCTTC; CDR3aa: CASSQESQAGYGYTF
d_gene: TRBD1; j_gene: TRBJ2-7; abundance: NA; v_gene: TRBV7-9; CDR3nt: TGTGCCAGCAGCCCCCGGGACAGGGTTTTCAACGAGCAGTACTTC; CDR3aa: CASSPRDRVFNEQYF